The TCR beta chain under discussion was sequenced for a study of cytomegalovirus exposure and HLA in healthy donors. The CDR3 consists of 13 residues. J was trimmed by 6 bases and V by 4 bases; bases with no gene match: 7. CDR1 and CDR2 from the germline V gene are SQVTM and ANQGSEA. As for this clone: Its antigen is currently unknown.

The study ran its PCR with 60 Vbeta and 13 Jbeta primers. The method was immunoSEQ multiplex PCR; TCRdb's version includes in-frame clones alone and lacks a portion of them. Among roughly 160,000 clones listed, roughly 89% were seen once. Study-wide findings and caveats: Reports showed the classifier diagnosing cytomegalovirus status with high specificity and sensitivity. Later, an analysis found that common viral pathogens appeared to be linked with several of the most significant clusters. An ancestry cluster, one associated with Asian ancestry, reportedly showed fewer N-insertions than the approximately 700-donor mean in a later analysis. In vitro checks showed that a few CMV-associated chains really do target CMV antigens.

Input material: PBMCs. The clonotype originates from a woman between 25 and 40 years old in good health and CMV-seronegative. J is TRBJ2-7 and V is TRBV29-1, with 9 nucleotides matching TRBD1. The CDR3 loop reads CSVVSDRGREQYF. The CDR3 DNA is TGCAGCGTTGTATCGGACAGGGGCCGCGAGCAGTACTTC.